The 30 T cell receptor beta chains below were found in one sample sequenced in a study of shared clonotypes between healthy human individuals. Sequenced by immunoSEQ multiplex PCR; TCRdb stores in-frame clones only, minus some. This repertoire shows over a million clones, about 75% found once; its top ten account for roughly 1.5%. The sample comprised memory CD4+ T cells sorted from blood. As to subset: CD45RA-negative fraction. The receptors originated from a man between 18 and 29 years old in good health.

This clone was seen just once. The genes are TRBV10-3 and TRBJ2-3; TRBD1 aligns across 8 bases. V shed 3 bases, J shed 5 bases, and the junction held 1 base outside the gene matches. Germline V CDR1 and CDR2: ENHRY, SYGVKD. The CDR3 is 13 residues long. CDR3 residues: CAISEQGEDTQYF. In DNA, the CDR3 is TGTGCCATCAGTGAACAGGGGGAAGATACGCAGTATTTT.

The rearrangement uses TRBV27 and TRBJ1-6; no firm D call. Germline assignment: CDR1 MNHEY and CDR2 SMNVEV (reference sequence). V was clipped by 10 bases and J by 4 bases, with 14 bases between them. The CDR3 totals 14 residues. Here the CDR3 DNA reads TGTGCCACCCCCGAGAGGGAGTATAATTCACCCCTCCACTTT. Translated, it gives CATPEREYNSPLHF.

The chain employs TRBV29-1 and TRBJ1-2; no clear D. V was clipped by 6 bases and J by 2 bases, with 16 bases between them. Germline-derived CDR1 and CDR2 are SQVTM and ANQGSEA. This CDR3 is built from 14 residues. In DNA form, the CDR3 reads TGCAGCGTCCCCGTAGATGTAGCGAACTATGGCTACACCTTC. Residues: CSVPVDVANYGYTF.

The chain carries TRBV4-1 and TRBJ2-7, with 7 bases that match TRBD2. This CDR3 has 16 residues. Unmatched junction bases numbered 8, after V lost 0 bases and J lost 3 bases. Germline CDR1 reads MGHRA; CDR2 reads YSYEKL. The CDR3 loop reads CASSQESGLDVYEQYF. The CDR3 region has the DNA TGCGCCAGCAGCCAAGAATCCGGACTAGATGTCTACGAGCAGTACTTC.

This sequence joins TRBV21-1 and TRBJ2-7; the table's D call of TRBD2 was not tested on the DNA. TRBV21-1 is a pseudogene segment. CDR3 length: 12 residues. The CDR3, as DNA: TGTGCCAAGGACTGTTCCGCTTACGAGCAGTACTTC. As protein: CAKDCSAYEQYF.

Worth noting for this clone: The sample holds other DNA sequences that translate to the same CDR3. V usage is TRBV5-6 and J usage is TRBJ2-3; a possible D gene is TRBD1 (5 bases). The germline V and J ends were trimmed by 2 bases and 3 bases, with 10 bases remaining between them. Per the germline V gene, CDR1 is SGHDT and CDR2 is YYEEEE. The CDR3 runs to 14 residues. CDR3 coding DNA: TGTGCCAGCAGCTTAAGACAGACTACAGATACGCAGTATTTT. It codes for CASSLRQTTDTQYF.

The sample holds a few counts of this clone. Here the CDR3 DNA reads TGCGCCAGCAGCTTTATAGGGGTATATTACGAGCAGTACTTC. It specifies CASSFIGVYYEQYF. J is TRBJ2-7 and V is TRBV5-1; D perhaps matches TRBD1 (5 bases). Germline V gene data show CDR1 as SGHRS and CDR2 as YFSETQ. The CDR3 contains 14 residues. Trimming pared 2 bases from V and 4 bases from J, leaving 13 bases between.

This clone was seen a single time. This sample also contains other DNA sequences that code for the same CDR3. V gene TRBV7-9 combines with J gene TRBJ1-1; D is perhaps TRBD1 (6 bases). V was shortened by 4 bases and J by 5 bases, with 17 bases between the two germline ends. Germline CDR1 and CDR2: SEHNR and FQNEAQ (reference sequence). The CDR3 length is 15 residues. CDR3 in amino acids: CASSSTPQGKTEAFF. Here the CDR3 DNA reads TGTGCCAGCAGCTCGACCCCACAGGGTAAAACTGAAGCTTTCTTT.

The table lists this clone with a few counts. V and J are TRBV11-2 and TRBJ2-1; TRBD1 matches at 7 bases. This CDR3 is 15 amino acids long. Germline V gene lookup returns CDR1 SGHAT and CDR2 FQNNGV. V trimming: 6 bases; J trimming: 3 bases; junction bases outside the gene matches: 8. The CDR3 loop reads CASSIGQDSYNEQFF. The CDR3 coding sequence is TGTGCCAGCAGTATAGGACAGGACAGCTACAATGAGCAGTTCTTC.

The chain uses TRBV30 and TRBJ1-1; D perhaps matches TRBD1 (6 bases). The ends were cut back, 4 bases at V and 0 bases at J, with 15 bases in the middle. Germline V gene sequence: CDR1 GTSNPN, CDR2 SVGIG (reference sequence). The CDR3 sequence is 15 residues long. CDR3 DNA: TGTGCCTGGAACAAGTGGGGGACAATGAACACTGAAGCTTTCTTT. Amino acids: CAWNKWGTMNTEAFF.

V and J are TRBV4-1 and TRBJ2-1; perhaps TRBD1 as D (6 bases). This CDR3 comprises 15 residues. V shed 3 bases and J shed 5 bases, with 14 bases lying between them. Germline CDR1 and CDR2: MGHRA and YSYEKL. CDR3 amino acids: CASSHTGPPNNEQFF. The CDR3 DNA sequence: TGCGCCAGCAGCCATACAGGGCCCCCAAACAATGAGCAGTTCTTC.

The CDR3 sequence is CAISPSSGANVLTF. Written as DNA, the CDR3 is TGTGCCATCAGTCCCAGCTCTGGGGCCAACGTCCTGACTTTC. The rearrangement joins TRBV10-3 to TRBJ2-6; the D is unclear. Germline lookup yields CDR1 ENHRY and CDR2 SYGVKD. This CDR3 spans 14 amino acids. V lost 5 bases to trimming and J lost 0 bases, with 5 bases between them.

This clone has a handful of counts. The chain links TRBV18 to TRBJ2-5; possible D gene TRBD1, 6 bases. Germline lookup yields CDR1 KGHSH and CDR2 LQKENI. V dropped 4 bases and J dropped 2 bases, with 11 bases sitting between them. The CDR3 is 14 amino acids. The CDR3 coding sequence is TGTGCCAGCTCACTCCAGGGGCCACAAGAGACCCAGTACTTC. As protein: CASSLQGPQETQYF. The entire variable domain, with the rest obtained from reference TRBV18 and TRBJ2-5, is as follows: NAGVMQNPRHLVRRRGQEARLRCSPMKGHSHVYWYRQLPEEGLKFMVYLQKENIIDESGMPKERFSAEFPKEGPSILRIQQVVRGDSAAYFCASSLQGPQETQYFGPGTRLLVL.

The chain is built from TRBV5-1 and TRBJ1-3; possibly TRBD1 for D (5 bases). CDR1 SGHRS and CDR2 YFSETQ come from the germline V gene. This CDR3 has 17 residues. Trimming cost V 4 bases and J 0 bases, with 17 bases left between them. The CDR3 here is CASSPYQGPSSGNTIYF. The CDR3 DNA reads TGCGCCAGCAGCCCGTATCAGGGCCCAAGCTCTGGAAACACCATATATTTT. Full variable domain (rest looked up from reference TRBV5-1 and TRBJ1-3): KAGVTQTPRYLIKTRGQQVTLSCSPISGHRSVSWYQQTPGQGLQFLFEYFSETQRNKGNFPGRFSGRQFSNSRSEMNVSTLELGDSALYLCASSPYQGPSSGNTIYFGEGSWLTVV.

This clone has a handful of counts. The V and J genes are TRBV10-3 and TRBJ1-1, with D unclear. The V gene's germline CDR1 is ENHRY and CDR2 SYGVKD. With 6 bases removed from V and 3 bases from J, the gap between germline ends came to 11 bases. The CDR3 runs 13 residues. The CDR3 DNA reads as TGTGCCATCAGAGACTCTGGGGACACTGAAGCTTTCTTT. Protein product: CAIRDSGDTEAFF.

This clone was observed a few times. This chain connects TRBV30 to TRBJ1-5; 8 bases fit TRBD1. V lost 4 bases to trimming and J lost 3 bases; unmatched junction nucleotides: 8. The CDR3 has 15 amino acids. Germline loops: CDR1 GTSNPN, CDR2 SVGIG (reference sequence). The CDR3 loop is CAWTIWTGINQPQHF. In DNA form, the CDR3 reads TGTGCCTGGACGATTTGGACAGGGATCAATCAGCCCCAGCATTTT.

J is TRBJ2-2 and V is TRBV4-1; tentative D call: TRBD2 (6 bases). CDR3 size: 16 residues. The V gene lost 0 bases and the J gene lost 6 bases, with 14 bases spanning the gap. The V gene's germline CDR1 is MGHRA and CDR2 YSYEKL. In DNA, the CDR3 is TGCGCCAGCAGCCAAGATGGGCTGCGGGGAGCCGGGGAGCTGTTTTTT. Its translation: CASSQDGLRGAGELFF.

The V call is TRBV19, the J call TRBJ1-2; 9 nucleotides line up with TRBD1. This CDR3 spans 14 amino acids. V lost 6 bases, J lost 0 bases, and 2 bases stayed unmatched. Germline V gene sequence: CDR1 LNHDA, CDR2 SQIVND (reference sequence). In nucleotides, the CDR3 is TGTGCCAGTAGACAGGGGGCGACTAACTATGGCTACACCTTC. Translating gives CASRQGATNYGYTF. Together with reference TRBV19 and TRBJ1-2, the CDR3 gives the full variable domain: DGGITQSPKYLFRKEGQNVTLSCEQNLNHDAMYWYRQDPGQGLRLIYYSQIVNDFQKGDIAEGYSVSREKKESFPLTVTSAQKNPTAFYLCASRQGATNYGYTFGSGTRLTVV.

This clone was seen a few times. The chain employs TRBV6-6 and TRBJ2-7; TRBD2 agrees at 10 bases. Germline loops: CDR1 MNHNY, CDR2 SVGAGI (reference sequence). The CDR3 has 14 residues. The trim removed 8 bases at V and 7 bases at J, leaving 11 bases unmatched. Here the CDR3 reads CASRPPLAGVEQYF. The CDR3 DNA is TGTGCCAGCCGACCCCCGCTAGCGGGAGTTGAGCAGTACTTC.

The chain uses TRBV30 and TRBJ2-1; 8 positions agree with TRBD1. With V trimmed by 0 bases and J by 7 bases, 5 bases remained unmatched. Germline values: CDR1 GTSNPN, CDR2 SVGIG (reference sequence). The CDR3 contains 14 residues. CDR3 coding DNA: TGTGCCTGGAGTGTCCGGACAGGGTGGAATGAGCAGTTCTTC. Translating it yields CAWSVRTGWNEQFF.

This clone was observed a handful of times. This chain uses TRBV5-1 with TRBJ1-1; a weak D match, TRBD1 (5 bases). Germline loops: CDR1 SGHRS, CDR2 YFSETQ. V lost 3 bases and J lost 5, with 17 bases in between. This CDR3 spans 15 amino acids. For the CDR3, the DNA is TGCGCCAGCAGCTCCTCCGGTGGGGCCCTGACTGAAGCTTTCTTT. It is translated as CASSSSGGALTEAFF.

This clone was seen only a few times. This sequence joins TRBV4-2 and TRBJ1-6, with a possible D match to TRBD1 (6 bases). Germline CDR1 is LGHNA and CDR2 is YNFKEQ. The V gene lost 3 bases and the J gene lost 4 bases, with 13 bases spanning the gap. This CDR3 region has 16 residues. The CDR3, as DNA: TGTGCCAGCAGCCAGGACCGAACAGGGTATAATTCACCCCTCCACTTT. Its protein product is CASSQDRTGYNSPLHF.

This rearrangement joins TRBV29-1 to TRBJ2-5; 7 bases match TRBD2. The V gene end was trimmed by 3 bases and the J gene end by 10 bases; junction bases not matched to a gene: 14. This CDR3 has 14 residues. The germline CDR1 and CDR2 sequences are SQVTM and ANQGSEA. The CDR3 sequence is CSVDSGGGGTDQYF. CDR3 nucleotides: TGCAGCGTTGATTCTGGGGGGGGTGGTACAGACCAGTACTTC.

The chain uses TRBV11-2 and TRBJ2-7, with D possibly being TRBD1 or TRBD2 (6 bases each). Looked up from germline, CDR1 is SGHAT and CDR2 is FQNNGV. The V end lost 1 base, the J end lost 3 bases, and 10 bases lay between the germline ends. The CDR3 covers 14 residues. CDR3 amino acids: CASSLGGAGYEQYF. CDR3 bases: TGTGCCAGCAGCTTAGGGGGGGCGGGCTACGAGCAGTACTTC.

In the case of this clone: The junction and the germline gene differ at one end; a read error may be behind it. The V and J genes are TRBV7-7 and TRBJ2-2, with TRBD2 matching 8 bases. The CDR3 has 16 residues. Germline V CDR1 and CDR2: SSHAT, FNYEAQ (reference sequence). CDR3 in DNA: TGTGCTAGCAGCCGTACCGGGACTAGTATTATCGGGGAGCTGTTTTTT. Translation gives CASSRTGTSIIGELFF.

The chain is built from TRBV15 and TRBJ1-2; D might be TRBD1 (6 bases). Germline V gives CDR1 LNHNV, CDR2 YYDKDF (reference sequence). Trimming took 4 bases from V and 4 from J, leaving 16 bases between them. The CDR3 loop spans 15 amino acids. CDR3 bases: TGTGCCACCAGCACAGGCCCAGGGGATGTCTATGGCTACACCTTC. This encodes CATSTGPGDVYGYTF.

This rearrangement joins TRBV13 to TRBJ2-3, with D unresolved. V lost 4 bases and J lost 1, with 6 bases in between. This CDR3 has 13 amino acids. CDR1 is PRHDT and CDR2 is FYEKMQ in the germline V gene (reference sequence). CDR3 sequence: CASSYRGTDTQYF. The DNA of the CDR3 is TGTGCCAGCAGCTATCGAGGCACAGATACGCAGTATTTT.

The V gene is TRBV28, the J gene TRBJ1-2; 7 positions agree with TRBD1. Unmatched junction bases numbered 11, after V lost 5 bases and J lost 5 bases. CDR3 length equals 15 residues. Looked up from germline, CDR1 is MDHEN and CDR2 is SYDVKM. This CDR3 reads CASSPPSGGGYGYTF. As DNA, the CDR3 is TGTGCCAGCAGTCCCCCGTCAGGGGGGGGATATGGCTACACCTTC.

This sequence joins TRBV5-1 and TRBJ2-7; 10 bases agree with TRBD1. Per germline, CDR1 SGHRS and CDR2 YFSETQ. The CDR3 loop spans 15 amino acids. After removal of 4 bases from V and 3 bases from J, the junction contained 7 bases not matched to a gene. The CDR3 region is CASSPGQGVVYEQYF. The CDR3 coding sequence is TGCGCCAGCAGCCCCGGACAGGGGGTCGTCTACGAGCAGTACTTC. Together with reference TRBV5-1 and TRBJ2-7, the CDR3 gives the full variable domain: KAGVTQTPRYLIKTRGQQVTLSCSPISGHRSVSWYQQTPGQGLQFLFEYFSETQRNKGNFPGRFSGRQFSNSRSEMNVSTLELGDSALYLCASSPGQGVVYEQYFGPGTRLTVT.

This chain connects TRBV30 to TRBJ1-6; 9 nucleotides agree with TRBD1. With V trimmed by 8 bases and J by 7 bases, 9 bases remained unmatched. Germline V gene data show CDR1 as GTSNPN and CDR2 as SVGIG (reference sequence). This CDR3 has 14 residues. The CDR3 DNA sequence: TGTGCCCACCGAGGGGGGACAGGGAATTCACCCCTCCACTTT. Its protein is CAHRGGTGNSPLHF.